This T cell receptor (beta chain) was observed in a study of beta chain features in type 1 diabetes. Overall study findings and caveats: Whether HLA type influences TCRB rearrangement remained unresolved here.

A word on this clone: Its antigen is as yet unknown. The junction shows a germline mismatch at one end, possibly a read error.

Investigators reverse transcribed all isolated RNA, so they sequenced expressed TCRB transcripts. Generated by immunoSEQ multiplex PCR, the TCRdb table keeps only in-frame clones and is missing some. In the table there are a few hundred thousand clones, 12% to 15% of which are singletons. CDR3 length: 17 residues. CDR1 and CDR2 (germline): ENHRY, SYGVKD. CD45RO/CCR7/CD25/CD127/CD95/CD27 staining was used to isolate CD4+ naive, central memory, regulatory and stem cell-like memory cells by sorting. The sequence was obtained from a man aged 25-40 years in good health. Sequenced input: central memory CD4+ T cells from blood. The rearrangement uses TRBV10-3 and TRBJ1-5, with 8 bases identical to TRBD1. Here the CDR3 reads CASSYGGGQVRSQPQHF. The CDR3 region has the DNA TGTGCCAGCAGTTACGGCGGGGGACAGGTTCGGAGTCAGCCCCAGCATTTT.